A selection of T cell receptor beta chains follows, all from one sample in a study of identical twins. Each CDR3 protein gets one entry after TCRdb re-called the 5' RACE reads with MiXCR. The sample yields about 530,000 distinct CDR3 sequences, 20% to 25% seen once. The sample was also reused in another study, on yellow fever vaccine responses in identical twins.

The sequenced sample consisted of CD4+ T cells sorted from blood. Receptors were obtained from a woman between 18 and 30 years old in good health. Each CDR3 is given with its conserved first and last residue. D genes are given only for firm matches. Rows give clone size only sometimes, using once, few, many, or a class for an expanded clone.

clone size,D gene,J gene,V gene,CDR3 DNA,CDR3 protein
-,-,TRBJ1-5,TRBV12-3/TRBV12-4,TGTGCCAGCAGTTTTTGGGGAAATAGCAATCAGCCCCAGCATTTT,CASSFWGNSNQPQHF
-,-,TRBJ2-5,TRBV29-1,TGCAGCGTAAGAGTAGGAGGCGAGACCCAGTACTTC,CSVRVGGETQYF
-,-,TRBJ1-4,TRBV12-3/TRBV12-4,TGTGCCAGCAGCAATCGGGACACCCATGGGGAAAAACTGTTTTTT,CASSNRDTHGEKLFF
-,TRBD1,TRBJ2-1,TRBV11-2,TGTGCCAGCAGCCGATCTGGACAGGGGTCGGTCAATGAGCAGTTCTTC,CASSRSGQGSVNEQFF
-,TRBD1,TRBJ1-1,TRBV6-5,TGTGCCAGCAGTTACAAGGGACAGGGTTCCACTGAAGCTTTCTTT,CASSYKGQGSTEAFF
once,-,TRBJ1-6,TRBV3-1,TGTGCCAGCAGCCCAAGCAGGGCAAATTCACCCCTCCACTTT,CASSPSRANSPLHF
many,TRBD1,TRBJ1-1,TRBV5-1,TGCGCCAGCAGCTTAAGCCCGGGACAGCACTCCACTGAAGCTTTCTTT,CASSLSPGQHSTEAFF
-,-,TRBJ2-3,TRBV27,TGTGCCAGCAGCCGGGACGCCCGCACAGATACGCAGTATTTT,CASSRDARTDTQYF
few,-,TRBJ2-3,TRBV7-2,TGTGCCAGCAGCTGGACTGGTTCACTTAGCACAGATACGCAGTATTTT,CASSWTGSLSTDTQYF
-,-,TRBJ1-1,TRBV3-1,TGTGCCAGCAGCCAAGGCAAGAGTATGGCTTTCTTT,CASSQGKSMAFF
-,-,TRBJ2-3,TRBV14,TGTGCCAGCAGCCAAGTTTATGGGGGCGGTACAGATACGCAGTATTTT,CASSQVYGGGTDTQYF
few,TRBD2,TRBJ2-3,TRBV20-1,TGCAGTGCCCGGGCGGGGGGCCCACCCCATACGCAGTATTTT,CSARAGGPPHTQYF
few,-,TRBJ2-3,TRBV6-5,TGTGCCAGCAGTTACATTGGGGATACGCAGTATTTT,CASSYIGDTQYF
few,-,TRBJ2-6,TRBV7-3,TGTGCCAGCAGCGTCGACGGAATCTCTGGGGCCAACGTCCTGACTTTC,CASSVDGISGANVLTF
many,TRBD2,TRBJ2-3,TRBV28,TGTGCCAGCAGCTTGGACAGGGTGGGACTAGCGGGAGGGCCAACAGATACGCAGTATTTT,CASSLDRVGLAGGPTDTQYF
-,-,TRBJ2-5,TRBV7-9,TGTGCCAGCAGCTTATCACCTCTGGGGACTGCGGGGGAGACCCAGTACTTC,CASSLSPLGTAGETQYF
few,-,TRBJ2-3,TRBV6-5,TGTGCCAGCAGTTACTCGAGTACCGACGGTACGCAGTATTTT,CASSYSSTDGTQYF
-,-,TRBJ2-1,TRBV19,TGTGCCAGTAGTATAGCGGGGATCAAGGCGGAGCAGTTCTTC,CASSIAGIKAEQFF
-,-,TRBJ2-5,TRBV4-1,TGCGCCAGCAGCGCCCGACTTACGTCCAGGATCAGAGAGACCCAGTACTTC,CASSARLTSRIRETQYF
few,-,TRBJ2-3,TRBV5-1,TGCGCCAGCAGGAATGTGCATAGCACAGATACGCAGTATTTT,CASRNVHSTDTQYF
few,TRBD2,TRBJ2-3,TRBV2,TGTGCCAGCAGACGATGGACTAGCGGGACGGTAGATACGCAGTATTTT,CASRRWTSGTVDTQYF
few,-,TRBJ1-2,TRBV12-3/TRBV12-4,TGTGCCAGCAGCCCCGACGGGGGTAACTATGGCTACACCTTC,CASSPDGGNYGYTF
few,-,TRBJ2-6,TRBV12-3/TRBV12-4,TGTGCCAGCACCCCTTGGCATACCATCTCTGGGGCCAACGTCCTGACTTTC,CASTPWHTISGANVLTF
few,-,TRBJ1-4,TRBV5-1,TGCGCCAGCAGCCTATTCGGGACCGGACATAATGAAAAACTGTTTTTT,CASSLFGTGHNEKLFF
once,-,TRBJ2-1,TRBV3-1,TGTGCCAGCGGAAAGACGGGCAATGAGCAGTTCTTC,CASGKTGNEQFF
few,-,TRBJ2-1,TRBV20-1,TGCAGTGCTAGAGATCGGCTGATTTGGGGGCAGTTCTTC,CSARDRLIWGQFF
few,TRBD1,TRBJ1-1,TRBV11-2,TGTGCCAGCAGCCCGACACAGGGGCGGACTGAAGCTTTCTTT,CASSPTQGRTEAFF
-,TRBD1,TRBJ2-5,TRBV7-9,TGTGCCAGCCAACCCGGGACAGGGGGACAGACCCAGTACTTC,CASQPGTGGQTQYF
-,TRBD2,TRBJ2-7,TRBV7-2,TGTGCCAGCAGCTTAGGGACTAGCGGGAGGTCCCACTACGAGCAGTACTTC,CASSLGTSGRSHYEQYF
-,-,TRBJ1-2,TRBV20-1,TGCAGTGCTAGGACCTTAATGAGATCGAGCGCGGGACAAAGAAACTATGGCTACACCTTC,CSARTLMRSSAGQRNYGYTF
few,-,TRBJ2-6,TRBV6-2/TRBV6-3,TGTGCCAGCATTCGTGGGAACACAAACGTCCTGACTTTC,CASIRGNTNVLTF
few,TRBD1,TRBJ2-2,TRBV5-1,TGCGCCAGCACCACAGGGGGCGCGGGCACCGGGGAGCTGTTTTTT,CASTTGGAGTGELFF
-,-,TRBJ1-4,TRBV20-1,TGCAGTGCCAGAGATTCAGGGAGTAATGAAAAACTGTTTTTT,CSARDSGSNEKLFF
-,TRBD2,TRBJ2-5,TRBV3-1,TGTGCCAGCACCCAAGGCCTAGCGGGGGCCATCCAAGAGACCCAGTACTTC,CASTQGLAGAIQETQYF
-,-,TRBJ1-1,TRBV14,TGTGCCAGCAGCCACTATGGGCGGGTATCAGGTGAAGCTTTCTTT,CASSHYGRVSGEAFF
few,-,TRBJ2-1,TRBV4-2,TGTGCCAGCAAAGGGACGGGACCTAGCTCCTACAATGAGCAGTTCTTC,CASKGTGPSSYNEQFF
few,TRBD2,TRBJ2-1,TRBV20-1,TGCAGTGCTAGGGGACTAGGCCCCTACAATGAGCAGTTCTTC,CSARGLGPYNEQFF
-,-,TRBJ2-1,TRBV12-3/TRBV12-4,TGTGCCAGCAGTCCCGATCCTAGCGTAGGGGACAATGAGCAGTTCTTC,CASSPDPSVGDNEQFF
once,-,TRBJ1-1,TRBV20-1,TGCAGTGCTAGAGATAGGCGTAGGCTGAACACTGAAGCTTTCTTT,CSARDRRRLNTEAFF
-,-,TRBJ1-1,TRBV29-1,TGCAGCGTCCGCACGACATCAAAGGTCACTGAAGCTTTCTTT,CSVRTTSKVTEAFF
few,-,TRBJ2-4,TRBV18,TGTGCCAGCTCACCAAGCCGCCGGCCCTCGGACAGCTCCAAAAACATTCAGTACTTC,CASSPSRRPSDSSKNIQYF
few,TRBD2,TRBJ2-7,TRBV20-1,TGCAGTGCTAGAGTCCCGGGGGGGGAGAGGACCTACGAGCAGTACTTC,CSARVPGGERTYEQYF
-,TRBD1,TRBJ2-3,TRBV12-3/TRBV12-4,TGTGCCAGCAGTTTGTGGGACAGCCCCACGGATACGCAGTATTTT,CASSLWDSPTDTQYF
once,-,TRBJ2-1,TRBV9,TGTGCCAGCAGCGTAGCGGTAGGGAATGAGCAGTTCTTC,CASSVAVGNEQFF